This T cell receptor beta chain was sequenced for a study of blood T cell repertoires in COVID-19. Overall study: Material from acute and convalescent COVID-19 was sourced from the United States, Italy and Spain. Sample material is recorded as cDNA or gDNA derived from T cells, B-cell-depleted T cells, or PBMCs.

Trimming took off 2 bases at V and 3 bases at J, with 8 bases between the two ends. The germline gives CDR1 MNHNY, CDR2 SVGAGI (reference sequence). The CDR3 covers 13 residues. Under the authors' procedure: Amplification from reference gene primers served as the basis for estimated nucleated cell counts. Measured with immunoSEQ multiplex PCR; TCRdb has only the in-frame clones, and not every one. V and J calls and clone size are copied from that table; D and trimming were computed from the DNA. The repertoire holds some 90,000 clones, with 75% to 90% as singletons. This clone showed up just once. The receptor comes from a human donor in a cohort sampled during active COVID-19. The sample taken for sequencing was peripheral blood. V usage is TRBV6-6 and J usage is TRBJ2-7; D is undetermined. Here the CDR3 reads CASSYTTDYEQYF. CDR3 coding DNA: TGTGCCAGCAGTTACACCACTGACTACGAGCAGTACTTC.